The T cell receptor beta chain described here comes from a study of cytomegalovirus exposure and HLA in healthy donors. General study findings and limits: Whilst most TCR sequences proved rare, a subset of public TCRs occurred across many donors. In an earlier analysis, productive rearrangement rates for most beta V segments clustered near 87% or 30%. A classifier reportedly called cytomegalovirus status with high sensitivity and specificity.

The study ran its PCR with 60 Vbeta and 13 Jbeta primers. The table came from immunoSEQ multiplex PCR; TCRdb's copy has only in-frame clones and leaves some out. The data hold 200,000 to 250,000 clones, with over 65% observed a single time. The germline V gene has CDR1 LNHDA and CDR2 SQIVND (reference sequence). The CDR3 runs to 14 residues. Comments on this clone: What it recognizes is unknown.

Material: PBMCs. The chain combines TRBV19 with TRBJ2-5; TRBD1 agrees at 11 bases. The DNA end favors TRBJ2-7, so the J call may be wrong. The source is a human donor in good health. CDR3 coding DNA: TGTGCCAGTAGTATGGGACAGGGGGACTACGAGCAGTACTTC. Translation: CASSMGQGDYEQYF.